Reported below is one T cell receptor (beta chain). The CDR3 has 14 residues. The V and J ends lost 6 bases and 5 bases, in that order; junction bases with no gene match: 7. Germline V lookup: CDR1 MNHNS, CDR2 SASEGT. The data belong to a study of T cells in tuberculosis. Background on the study: A South African cohort included IGRA-negative adolescents, latently infected IGRA-positive adolescents and adults with active tuberculosis.

Measured with immunoSEQ multiplex PCR; TCRdb has only the in-frame clones, and not every one. The repertoire includes tens of thousands of clones, approximately 94% of them detected once, and approximately 4.3% sits in the top ten. As to time point: new active TB diagnosis, blood taken before or within 7 days of starting treatment. The rearrangement uses TRBV6-1 and TRBJ2-1; TRBD2 aligns across 7 bases. The sample consisted of PBMCs, taken at tuberculosis diagnosis. The source of this sequence is an adult with tuberculosis. The CDR3 DNA follows: TGTGCCAGCAGGGGGGGACTAAATCACAATGAGCAGTTCTTC. Protein: CASRGGLNHNEQFF.